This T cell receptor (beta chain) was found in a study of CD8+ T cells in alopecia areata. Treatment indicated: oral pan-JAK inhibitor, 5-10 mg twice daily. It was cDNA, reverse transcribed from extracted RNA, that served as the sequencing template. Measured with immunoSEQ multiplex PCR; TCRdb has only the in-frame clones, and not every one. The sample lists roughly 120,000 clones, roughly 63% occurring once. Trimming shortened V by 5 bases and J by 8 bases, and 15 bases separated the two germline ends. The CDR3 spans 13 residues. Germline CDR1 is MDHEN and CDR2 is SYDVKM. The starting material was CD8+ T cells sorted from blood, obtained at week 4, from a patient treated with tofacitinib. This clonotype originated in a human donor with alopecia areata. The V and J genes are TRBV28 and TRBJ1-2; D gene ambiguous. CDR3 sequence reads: CASSRGPQRGYTF. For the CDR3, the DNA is TGTGCCAGCAGTCGCGGGCCGCAAAGGGGCTACACCTTC.